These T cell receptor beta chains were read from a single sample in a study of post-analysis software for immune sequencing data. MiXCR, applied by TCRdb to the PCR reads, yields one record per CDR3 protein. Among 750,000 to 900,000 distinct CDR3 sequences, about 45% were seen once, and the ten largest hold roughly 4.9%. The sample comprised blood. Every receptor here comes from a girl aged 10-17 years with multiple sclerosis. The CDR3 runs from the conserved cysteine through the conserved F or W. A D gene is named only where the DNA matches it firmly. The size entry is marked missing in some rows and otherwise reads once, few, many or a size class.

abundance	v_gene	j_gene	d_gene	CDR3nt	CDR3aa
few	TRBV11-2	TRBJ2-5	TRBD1	TGTGCCAGCAGGAAACAGGGGGGAGAGACCCAGTACTTC	CASRKQGGETQYF
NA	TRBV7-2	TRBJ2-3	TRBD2	TGTGCCAGCAGCTCCAGGCTCAGCGGGACCACAGATACGCAGTATTTT	CASSSRLSGTTDTQYF
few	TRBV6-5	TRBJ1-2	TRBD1	TGTGCCAGCAGCGGACAGGGGGGACCTAACTATGGCTACACCTTC	CASSGQGGPNYGYTF
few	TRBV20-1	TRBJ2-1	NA	TGCAGTGCTAGAGGGGGCTCCTACGAGCAGTTCTTC	CSARGGSYEQFF
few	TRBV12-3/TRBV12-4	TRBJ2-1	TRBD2	TGTGCCAGCAGACCCCCCCTAGGCGGGAGAGGCAACAATGAGCAGTTCTTC	CASRPPLGGRGNNEQFF
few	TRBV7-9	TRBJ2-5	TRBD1	TGTGCCAGCAGCTTAGGGACAGGACAGACCCAAGAGACCCAGTACTTC	CASSLGTGQTQETQYF
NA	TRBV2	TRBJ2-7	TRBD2	TGTGCCAGCAGTGATTCCAGGGGACTAGTAAGCGAGCAGTACTTC	CASSDSRGLVSEQYF
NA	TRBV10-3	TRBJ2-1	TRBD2	TGTGCCATCAGTGAGGGGACTAGCGGGAGGAATGAGCAGTTCTTC	CAISEGTSGRNEQFF
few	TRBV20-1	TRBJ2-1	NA	TGCAGTGCTAGATCCGTTACTGATGAGCAGTTCTTC	CSARSVTDEQFF
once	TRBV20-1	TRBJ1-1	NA	TGCAGTGCTAGTTCGTTGGCGATGGGCACTGAAGCTTTCTTT	CSASSLAMGTEAFF
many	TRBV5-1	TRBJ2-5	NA	TGTGCCAGCAGCCAAGATTCCCAAGAGACCCAGTACTTC	CASSQDSQETQYF
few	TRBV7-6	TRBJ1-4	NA	TGTGCCAGCAGCTTAATGGCCTCCGCAACTAATGAAAAACTGTTTTTT	CASSLMASATNEKLFF
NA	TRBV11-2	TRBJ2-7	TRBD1	TGTGCCAGCAGCTACCGGACAGGGATCTCTGCGTCTACCTACGAGCAGTACTTC	CASSYRTGISASTYEQYF
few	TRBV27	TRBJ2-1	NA	TGTGCCAGCAGTAGGTGGGTGGGGAATGAGCAGTTCTTC	CASSRWVGNEQFF
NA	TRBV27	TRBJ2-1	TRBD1	TGTGCCAGCAGTTTCGGACAGGGGTTAGTGGGGAACAATGAGCAGTTCTTC	CASSFGQGLVGNNEQFF
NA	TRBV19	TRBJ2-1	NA	TGTGCCAGTAGTATATGGGGAGGTGAGCAGTTCTTC	CASSIWGGEQFF
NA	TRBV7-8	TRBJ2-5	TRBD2	TGTGCCAGCAGCCGTCAGGGACTAGCGGAAGAGACCCAGTACTTC	CASSRQGLAEETQYF
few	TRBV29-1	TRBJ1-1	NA	TGCAGCGTTGAAAGATGGGGAAGGGGGAACACTGAAGCTTTCTTT	CSVERWGRGNTEAFF
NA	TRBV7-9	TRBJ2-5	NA	TGTGCCAGCAGCCTTGGGGACAACCAAGAGACCCAGTACTTC	CASSLGDNQETQYF
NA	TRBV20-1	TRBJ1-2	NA	TGCAGTGCTAGAGGGGGGGATAACTATGGCTACACCTTC	CSARGGDNYGYTF
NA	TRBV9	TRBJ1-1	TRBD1	TGTGCCAGCAGCGGATCAGGGGGCGGCATGAACACTGAAGCTTTCTTT	CASSGSGGGMNTEAFF
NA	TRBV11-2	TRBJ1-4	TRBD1	TGTGCCAGCAGCCGTAGGGGGGCCGGGACAGATGAAAAACTGTTTTTT	CASSRRGAGTDEKLFF
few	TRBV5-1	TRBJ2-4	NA	TGCGCCAGCAGCCCCGGGGAGGCCAAAAACATTCAGTACTTC	CASSPGEAKNIQYF
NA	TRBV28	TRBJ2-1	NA	TGTGCCAGCGCCCACTACCTTAGCTACAATGAGCAGTTCTTC	CASAHYLSYNEQFF
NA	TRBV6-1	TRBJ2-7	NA	TGTGCCAGCAGCCTCAAGGGGCGGGGAGCGGCCTACGAGCAGTACTTC	CASSLKGRGAAYEQYF
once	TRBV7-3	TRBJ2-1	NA	TGTGCCAGCAGCTTAACGGCTAGGGTGGTCGATGAGCAGTTCTTC	CASSLTARVVDEQFF
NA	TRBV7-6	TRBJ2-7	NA	TGTGCCAGCAACTTTAACCACCGGGTTGGTGCCTACGAGCAGTACTTC	CASNFNHRVGAYEQYF
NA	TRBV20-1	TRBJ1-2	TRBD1	TGCAGTGCTAGAGCTATGACAGGGGGCGACTATGGCTTCACCTTC	CSARAMTGGDYGFTF
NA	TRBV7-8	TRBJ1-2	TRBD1	TGTGCCAGCAGCAAAAGGACAGGGGAGGATGGCTACACCTTC	CASSKRTGEDGYTF
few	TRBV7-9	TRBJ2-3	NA	TGTGCCAGCAGGAGAGATACGCAGTATTTT	CASRRDTQYF
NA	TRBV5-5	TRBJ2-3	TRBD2	TGTGCCAGCAGCCGAGCCGGGAGGGGCACAGATACGCAGTATTTT	CASSRAGRGTDTQYF
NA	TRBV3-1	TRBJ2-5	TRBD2	TGTGCCAGCAGCCAAGGGACTAGCGGCCAAACCAGGGAGCAGTACTTC	CASSQGTSGQTREQYF